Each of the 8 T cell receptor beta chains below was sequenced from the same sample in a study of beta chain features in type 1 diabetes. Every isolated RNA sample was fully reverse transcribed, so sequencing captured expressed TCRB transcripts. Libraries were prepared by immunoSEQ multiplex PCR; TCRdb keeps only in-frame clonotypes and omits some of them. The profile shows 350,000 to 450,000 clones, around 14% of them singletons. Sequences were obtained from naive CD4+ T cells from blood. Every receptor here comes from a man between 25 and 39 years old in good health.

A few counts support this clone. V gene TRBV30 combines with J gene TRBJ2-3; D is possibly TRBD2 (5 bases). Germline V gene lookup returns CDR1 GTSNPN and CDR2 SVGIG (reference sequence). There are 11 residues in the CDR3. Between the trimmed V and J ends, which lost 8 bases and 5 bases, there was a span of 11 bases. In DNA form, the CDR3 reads TGTGCCACTACGGGAATAGATACGCAGTATTTT. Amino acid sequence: CATTGIDTQYF.

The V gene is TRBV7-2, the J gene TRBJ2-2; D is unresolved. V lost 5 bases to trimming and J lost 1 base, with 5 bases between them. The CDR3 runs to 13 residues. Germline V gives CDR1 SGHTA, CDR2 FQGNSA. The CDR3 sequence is CASSGQNTGELFF. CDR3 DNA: TGTGCCAGCAGCGGCCAGAACACCGGGGAGCTGTTTTTT.

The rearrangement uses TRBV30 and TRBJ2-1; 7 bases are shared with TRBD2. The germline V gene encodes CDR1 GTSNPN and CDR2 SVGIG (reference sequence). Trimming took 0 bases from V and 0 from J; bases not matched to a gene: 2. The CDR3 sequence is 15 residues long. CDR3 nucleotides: TGTGCCTGGAGTGTACTAGCGACCTCCTACAATGAGCAGTTCTTC. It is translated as CAWSVLATSYNEQFF.

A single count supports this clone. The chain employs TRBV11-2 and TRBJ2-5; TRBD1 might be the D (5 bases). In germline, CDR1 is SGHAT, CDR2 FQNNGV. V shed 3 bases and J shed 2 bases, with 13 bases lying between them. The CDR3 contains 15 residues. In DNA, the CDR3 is TGTGCCAGCAGCTTGTCAGGGCTGGAACAAGAGACCCAGTACTTC. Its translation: CASSLSGLEQETQYF.

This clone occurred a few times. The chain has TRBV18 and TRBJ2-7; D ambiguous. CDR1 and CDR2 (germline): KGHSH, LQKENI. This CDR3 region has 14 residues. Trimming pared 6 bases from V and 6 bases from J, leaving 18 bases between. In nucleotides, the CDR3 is TGTGCCAGCTCTCCGGATCGGTACATCGGCGAGCAGTACTTC. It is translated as CASSPDRYIGEQYF. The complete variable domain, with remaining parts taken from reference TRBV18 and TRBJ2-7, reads NAGVMQNPRHLVRRRGQEARLRCSPMKGHSHVYWYRQLPEEGLKFMVYLQKENIIDESGMPKERFSAEFPKEGPSILRIQQVVRGDSAAYFCASSPDRYIGEQYFGPGTRLTVT.

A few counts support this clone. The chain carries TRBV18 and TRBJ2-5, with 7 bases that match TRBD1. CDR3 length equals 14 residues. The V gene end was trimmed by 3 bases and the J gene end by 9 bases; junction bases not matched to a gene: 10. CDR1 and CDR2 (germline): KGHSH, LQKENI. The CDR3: CASSPRQGHLAQYF. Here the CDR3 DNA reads TGTGCCAGCTCACCGCGACAGGGCCATTTGGCCCAGTACTTC.

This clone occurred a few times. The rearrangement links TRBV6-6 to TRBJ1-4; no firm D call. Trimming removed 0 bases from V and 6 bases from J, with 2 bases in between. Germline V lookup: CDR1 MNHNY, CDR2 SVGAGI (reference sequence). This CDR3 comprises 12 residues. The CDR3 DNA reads TGTGCCAGCAGTTACTCGGATGAAAAACTGTTTTTT. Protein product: CASSYSDEKLFF.

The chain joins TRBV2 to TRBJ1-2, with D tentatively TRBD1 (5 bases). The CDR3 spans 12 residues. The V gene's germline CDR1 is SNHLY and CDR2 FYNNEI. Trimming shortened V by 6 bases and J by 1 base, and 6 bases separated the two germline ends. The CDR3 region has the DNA TGTGCCAGCAGGGGGGATAACTATGGCTACACCTTC. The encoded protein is CASRGDNYGYTF.